These 32 T cell receptor beta chains came from one sample sequenced in a study of shared clonotypes between healthy human individuals (TCRdb year 2020). Libraries were prepared through the immunoSEQ multiplex PCR assay. TCRdb holds this immuneACCESS table with in-frame rearrangements only. Some clones are missing; in checked studies, unresolved V genes explain under half, and the rest has no known cause. The sample table shows about 1.1 million clones, and 75% to 85% are seen once. Around 0.61% of the sample comes from the top ten. The specimen was memory CD4+ T cells from PBMCs. The cell subset or site tag for this specimen amounts to: CD45RA-negative fraction. The receptors here all came from a man younger than 30 in good health. Some clones in this sample may be carry-over from other donors' samples.

This clone was seen only a few times. The chain combines TRBV4-1 with TRBJ2-3; 10 bases are a match to TRBD2. CDR1 is MGHRA and CDR2 is YSYEKL in the germline V gene. The J segment lost 6 bases and the V segment lost 1 base, leaving 10 bases of the junction unmatched. There are 17 residues in the CDR3. CDR3 nucleotides: TGCGCCAGCAGCCAAGGTGCCGCTAGCGGGAGTGGCGATACGCAGTATTTT. As protein: CASSQGAASGSGDTQYF.

The genes are TRBV4-1 and TRBJ2-1; D gene unclear. This CDR3 is 15 amino acids long. Germline lookup yields CDR1 MGHRA and CDR2 YSYEKL. With 0 bases removed from V and 2 bases from J, the gap between germline ends came to 8 bases. The CDR3 protein is CASSQDLTAYNEQFF. DNA of the CDR3: TGCGCCAGCAGCCAAGATCTTACAGCCTACAATGAGCAGTTCTTC.

The rearrangement joins TRBV5-4 to TRBJ1-2; 7 bases map to TRBD1. Germline assignment: CDR1 SGHNT and CDR2 YYREEE (reference sequence). This CDR3 spans 17 amino acids. Trimming at V came to 5 bases and at J to 4 bases, leaving 17 bases not matched to a gene. DNA for the CDR3: TGTGCCAGCAGACAGACAGGGTCCAGATCCCAGATCTATGGCTACACCTTC. Translation: CASRQTGSRSQIYGYTF.

Comment on this clone: Given a far larger clone just one base away, this is likely a sequencing read error. This sample also contains other DNA sequences that code for the same CDR3. The rearrangement joins TRBV6-1 to TRBJ1-4, with a weak D call TRBD1 (5 bases). The CDR3 consists of 13 residues. From germline, CDR1 is MNHNS and CDR2 SASEGT. The CDR3 coding sequence is TGTGCTAGCAGTGAAAGGGGTAATGAAAAACTGTTTTTT. This translates into CASSERGNEKLFF.

This clone turned up a few times. This rearrangement joins TRBV14 to TRBJ1-1; tentatively, D is TRBD1 (5 bases). The V and J ends lost 5 bases and 2 bases respectively, with 9 bases between them. Germline values: CDR1 SGHDN, CDR2 FVKESK. This CDR3 comprises 13 residues. The CDR3, as DNA: TGTGCCAGCAGCAGGACACTCAACACTGAAGCTTTCTTT. Translating gives CASSRTLNTEAFF.

Comment on this clone: A much larger clone differs by one base, so this may be a read error. The chain has TRBV30 and TRBJ1-1, with a weak D call TRBD1 (6 bases). CDR3 length equals 12 residues. Germline-derived CDR1 and CDR2 are GTSNPN and SVGIG (reference sequence). The CDR3 nucleotides are TGTACCTGGAACAGGGCGAACACTGAAGCTTTCTTT. This translates into CTWNRANTEAFF.

The V gene is TRBV11-2, the J gene TRBJ2-5; D possibly corresponds to TRBD2 (6 bases). V dropped 3 bases and J dropped 3 bases, with 20 bases sitting between them. This CDR3 spans 17 amino acids. The germline V gene encodes CDR1 SGHAT and CDR2 FQNNGV. The CDR3 sequence: CASSFRGRVAGKETQYF. The CDR3 region has the DNA TGTGCCAGCAGCTTTAGAGGGCGTGTCGCGGGAAAAGAGACCCAGTACTTC.

This clone was detected many times. The CDR3 region has the DNA TGTGCCAGCACCGGGGACACCCCCTACGAGCAGTACTTC. Its protein is CASTGDTPYEQYF. The rearrangement uses TRBV28 and TRBJ2-7, with D possibly matching TRBD1 (6 bases). The CDR3 is made up of 13 amino acids. CDR1 MDHEN and CDR2 SYDVKM come from the germline V gene. V was shortened by 7 bases and J by 2 bases, with 12 bases between the two germline ends.

This clone showed up just a few times. The V gene is TRBV7-8, the J gene TRBJ2-7; D is perhaps TRBD1 or TRBD2 (5 bases each). Germline-derived CDR1 and CDR2 are SGHVS and FQNEAQ. CDR3 size: 14 residues. V lost 3 bases to trimming and J lost 0 bases, with 9 bases between them. The CDR3: CASSFAGSSYEQYF. DNA of the CDR3: TGTGCCAGCAGCTTCGCAGGGAGCTCCTACGAGCAGTACTTC.

This clone has a single count. The chain employs TRBV5-1 and TRBJ2-3; the match to TRBD2 covers 7 bases. CDR1 is SGHRS and CDR2 is YFSETQ in the germline V gene. V lost 1 base to trimming and J lost 5 bases; unmatched junction nucleotides: 10. This CDR3 has 16 residues. CDR3 amino acids: CASSLSAGTQGDTQYF. CDR3 sequence (DNA): TGCGCCAGCAGCTTGTCAGCGGGAACGCAAGGAGATACGCAGTATTTT.

V and J are TRBV28 and TRBJ2-1; 10 bases are shared with TRBD2. The V gene end was trimmed by 8 bases and the J gene end by 7 bases; junction bases not matched to a gene: 8. Germline V CDR1 and CDR2: MDHEN, SYDVKM. The CDR3 is made up of 14 amino acids. The CDR3 DNA is TGTGCCAGCTCCCGGGCAGCGGGAGGGAATGAGCAGTTCTTC. Protein sequence: CASSRAAGGNEQFF.

The rearrangement links TRBV19 to TRBJ1-2, with D maybe TRBD1 (5 bases). This CDR3 is 16 amino acids long. The V and J ends lost 6 bases and 4 bases respectively, with 21 bases between them. The germline gives CDR1 LNHDA, CDR2 SQIVND (reference sequence). CDR3 sequence reads: CASSLIHGDSFYGYTF. The CDR3 DNA reads as TGTGCCAGTAGCCTCATACATGGTGACAGCTTCTATGGCTACACCTTC.

Regarding this clone: A junction boundary mismatches the germline segment, possibly from a read error. This chain uses TRBV28 with TRBJ1-4; possible D gene TRBD1, 6 bases. Germline V CDR1 and CDR2: MDHEN, SYDVKM. This CDR3 is built from 12 residues. This CDR3 is CASSLMVGTTSF. CDR3 in DNA: TGTGCCAGCAGTCTTATGGTGGGGACAACCTCTTTT.

This clone has a count of ten or more. Other DNA sequences in this sample translate to the same CDR3. CDR3 amino acids: CASSLIGTALNEQYF. As DNA, the CDR3 is TGTGCCAGCAGCTTAATCGGGACAGCTCTCAACGAGCAGTACTTC. This chain links TRBV7-9 with TRBJ2-7; 7 bases line up with TRBD1. The junction had 9 bases not matched to a gene; V was cut back by 2 bases and J by 5 bases. Germline values: CDR1 SEHNR, CDR2 FQNEAQ (reference sequence). CDR3 length: 15 amino acids.

The J gene is TRBJ2-7, the V gene TRBV11-3; the D gene is possibly TRBD2 (5 bases). Per germline, CDR1 SGHNT and CDR2 YENEEA. The CDR3 sequence is 17 residues long. V gave up 1 base and J gave up 5 bases, with 21 bases separating them. The CDR3 sequence is CASSLVSKASQEDEQYF. CDR3 sequence (DNA): TGTGCCAGCAGCTTAGTATCTAAGGCTTCTCAGGAGGACGAGCAGTACTTC.

The V and J genes are TRBV5-6 and TRBJ2-1; 9 nucleotides match TRBD2. From germline, CDR1 is SGHDT and CDR2 YYEEEE. V lost 4 bases to trimming and J lost 5 bases; unmatched junction nucleotides: 10. The CDR3 sequence is 16 residues long. For the CDR3, the DNA is TGTGCCAGCAGCGGATTAGCGGGAGTTTCCCACAATGAGCAGTTCTTC. Its translation is CASSGLAGVSHNEQFF.

The chain links TRBV6-1 to TRBJ1-4; no clear D. The CDR3 loop spans 14 amino acids. V shed 7 bases and J shed 4 bases, with 13 bases lying between them. Germline V lookup: CDR1 MNHNS, CDR2 SASEGT. In DNA, the CDR3 is TGTGCCAGCACCGGCCGTGGAGTTAATGAAAAACTGTTTTTT. Protein sequence: CASTGRGVNEKLFF.

The chain joins TRBV28 to TRBJ1-4; D ambiguous. This CDR3 has 14 residues. V was trimmed by 4 bases and J by 3 bases, leaving 9 bases between them. Looked up from germline, CDR1 is MDHEN and CDR2 is SYDVKM. The CDR3 DNA reads TGTGCCAGCAGTTCCGCGGGATCTAATGAAAAACTGTTTTTT. Its translation is CASSSAGSNEKLFF.

This sequence joins TRBV30 and TRBJ2-7; D is possibly TRBD2 (7 bases). The length of the CDR3 is 14 residues. In germline, CDR1 is GTSNPN, CDR2 SVGIG (reference sequence). The DNA of the CDR3 is TGTGCTATAAATGGGGGGGCAGTTCAGCACGAGCAGTACTTC. This codes for CAINGGAVQHEQYF.

The chain has TRBV4-2 and TRBJ2-6; D perhaps matches TRBD1 (5 bases). CDR1 and CDR2 (germline): LGHNA, YNFKEQ. Deletions cut 4 bases from V and 4 bases from J, with 11 bases between. The CDR3 is made up of 15 amino acids. CDR3 amino acids: CASSPAGSGANVLTF. The CDR3 DNA reads as TGTGCCAGCAGCCCCGCAGGGTCAGGGGCCAACGTCCTGACTTTC.

The chain uses TRBV6-5 and TRBJ1-3; possibly TRBD1 for D (5 bases). The V gene's germline CDR1 is MNHEY and CDR2 SVGAGI. The CDR3 covers 14 residues. V dropped 9 bases and J dropped 0 bases, with 12 bases sitting between them. CDR3 sequence: CASGAQFSGNTIYF. As DNA, the CDR3 is TGTGCCAGTGGGGCCCAATTCTCTGGAAACACCATATATTTT.

This chain connects TRBV2 to TRBJ1-4; 10 nucleotides match TRBD1. The ends lost 7 bases at V and 2 bases at J; junction bases unmatched: 7. CDR1 is SNHLY and CDR2 is FYNNEI in the germline V gene. This CDR3 is built from 16 residues. CDR3 nucleotide sequence: TGTGCCAGCAAAAGACAGGGGGCAGCCACTAATGAAAAACTGTTTTTT. Its translation: CASKRQGAATNEKLFF. Filled out from reference TRBV2 and TRBJ1-4, the complete variable domain reads EPEVTQTPSHQVTQMGQEVILRCVPISNHLYFYWYRQILGQKVEFLVSFYNNEISEKSEIFDDQFSVERPDGSNFTLKIRSTKLEDSAMYFCASKRQGAATNEKLFFGSGTQLSVL.

The chain has TRBV6-1 and TRBJ2-3, with TRBD1 identical over 9 bases. This CDR3 is 18 amino acids long. CDR1 is MNHNS, CDR2 SASEGT, per germline. The trim removed 3 bases at V and 4 bases at J, leaving 14 bases unmatched. CDR3 bases: TGTGCCAGCAGTGACCTACCGGGCCTAGGACAGGGGTCAGATACGCAGTATTTT. This gives the protein CASSDLPGLGQGSDTQYF.

V gene TRBV2 combines with J gene TRBJ2-4, with 10 bases lining up with TRBD2. The ends lost 3 bases at V and 7 bases at J; junction bases unmatched: 9. The CDR3 has 16 amino acids. From germline, CDR1 is SNHLY and CDR2 FYNNEI. DNA of the CDR3: TGTGCCAGCAGTGATGTAGCGGGAGGTAGAGAGAACATTCAGTACTTC. It is translated as CASSDVAGGRENIQYF.

The chain couples TRBV7-2 to TRBJ2-3, with TRBD2 identical over 11 bases. The germline gives CDR1 SGHTA, CDR2 FQGNSA. The CDR3 is 17 amino acids. V was pared by 8 bases and J by 2 bases, with 12 bases of the junction left unmatched. The DNA of the CDR3 is TGTGCCAGCTCCCTGTCGCCTAGCGGGAGGCCCACAGATACGCAGTATTTT. Its translation: CASSLSPSGRPTDTQYF.

V is TRBV28 and J is TRBJ2-1; 9 bases match TRBD2. With V trimmed by 7 bases and J by 2 bases, 12 bases remained unmatched. CDR1 MDHEN and CDR2 SYDVKM come from the germline V gene. The CDR3 spans 17 residues. CDR3 DNA sequence: TGTGCCAGCACTACTAATAAAGCGGGAGGAACCTACAATGAGCAGTTCTTC. It specifies CASTTNKAGGTYNEQFF.

This clone was counted a single time. V and J are TRBV5-1 and TRBJ2-3, with 10 bases identical to TRBD2. V shed 3 bases, J shed 4 bases, and the junction held 5 bases outside the gene matches. Germline lookup yields CDR1 SGHRS and CDR2 YFSETQ. The length of the CDR3 is 15 residues. CDR3 region: CASSSGTSEPDTQYF. CDR3 in DNA: TGCGCCAGCAGCTCCGGGACTAGCGAGCCAGATACGCAGTATTTT.

This clone has a single count. This chain uses TRBV11-3 with TRBJ2-3, with 10 bases that match TRBD2. In germline, CDR1 is SGHNT, CDR2 YENEEA. After removal of 1 base from V and 6 bases from J, the junction contained 7 bases not matched to a gene. The CDR3 sequence is 16 residues long. The CDR3 here is CASSLGASGSRDTQYF. CDR3 sequence (DNA): TGTGCCAGCAGCTTAGGGGCTAGCGGGAGTCGGGATACGCAGTATTTT.

This clone was picked up one time. The genes are TRBV29-1 and TRBJ2-1, with 7 bases matching TRBD1. V gave up 7 bases and J gave up 6 bases; unmatched junction bases: 6. The germline V gene has CDR1 SQVTM and CDR2 ANQGSEA. This CDR3 contains 12 residues. CDR3 nucleotide sequence: TGCAGCGGACAGGACAGGCCCAATGAGCAGTTCTTC. Its translation: CSGQDRPNEQFF.

V gene TRBV11-1 combines with J gene TRBJ2-7; 8 positions match TRBD1. The CDR3 is 13 amino acids. Germline values: CDR1 SGHAT, CDR2 FQDESV (reference sequence). Losses at the gene ends were 10 bases for V and 6 bases for J; bases not matched to a gene: 11. CDR3 DNA sequence: TGTGCCACGGGGCTGCAGGGGGCGTCCGAGCAGTACTTC. Translating gives CATGLQGASEQYF.

A note on this clone: A junction end diverges from the germline sequence, so it may reflect a read error. This rearrangement joins TRBV19 to TRBJ2-7, with 12 bases that match TRBD2. Per the germline V gene, CDR1 is LNHDA and CDR2 is SQIVND (reference sequence). The CDR3 consists of 16 residues. The CDR3 protein is CASSILAGGPSHEQYF. The CDR3 bases are TGTGCCAGTAGTATCCTAGCGGGAGGGCCCTCCCACGAGCAGTACTTC.

In this sample, this clone turned up a few times. This chain's CDR3 is CATHKGSGRADTQYF. CDR3 sequence (DNA): TGTGCCACCCATAAGGGGAGCGGGAGGGCGGATACGCAGTATTTT. V is TRBV2 and J is TRBJ2-3; 10 bases agree with TRBD2. The junction had 13 bases not matched to a gene; V was cut back by 10 bases and J by 6 bases. Germline loops: CDR1 SNHLY, CDR2 FYNNEI. The CDR3 extends over 15 amino acids.